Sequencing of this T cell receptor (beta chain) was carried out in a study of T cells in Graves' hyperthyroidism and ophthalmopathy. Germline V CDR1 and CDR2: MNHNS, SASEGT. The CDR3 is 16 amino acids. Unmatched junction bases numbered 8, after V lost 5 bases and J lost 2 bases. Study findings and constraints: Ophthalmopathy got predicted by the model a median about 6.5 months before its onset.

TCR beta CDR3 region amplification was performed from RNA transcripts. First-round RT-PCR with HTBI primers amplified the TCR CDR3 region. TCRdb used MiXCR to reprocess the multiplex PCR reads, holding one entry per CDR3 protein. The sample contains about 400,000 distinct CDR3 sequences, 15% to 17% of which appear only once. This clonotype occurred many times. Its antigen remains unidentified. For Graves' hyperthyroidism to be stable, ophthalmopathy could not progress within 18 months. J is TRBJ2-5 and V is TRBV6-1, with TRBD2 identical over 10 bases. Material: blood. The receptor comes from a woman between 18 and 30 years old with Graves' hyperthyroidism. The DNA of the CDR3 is TGTGCCAGCAGTTACGGTAGCGGGGGGCCACAAGAGACCCAGTACTTC. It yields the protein CASSYGSGGPQETQYF.